A single sample gave rise to the 10 T cell receptor beta chains below, sequenced in a study of post-analysis software for immune sequencing data. Study-wide results and caveats: Elevated frequency relative to controls characterized several TRBV segments in patients, TRBV5-6, TRBV5-1 and TRBV20-1 among them.

No cognate antigen is known for these TCRs. Unique molecular identifiers featured in each of the TCR beta cDNA libraries. Using its own MiXCR run on the PCR reads, TCRdb lists one record per CDR3 protein. The sample carries 650,000 to 850,000 distinct CDR3 sequences, about 50% recorded once. The sample consisted of blood. The receptors stem from a girl between 5 and 17 years old with multiple sclerosis.

The rearrangement uses TRBV4-2 and TRBJ1-5; no clear D gene. The germline V gene encodes CDR1 LGHNA and CDR2 YNFKEQ. The CDR3 consists of 13 residues. V lost 0 bases, J lost 4 bases, and 4 bases lay in between. The CDR3 reads CASSQDGNQPQHF. The CDR3 nucleotides are TGTGCCAGCAGCCAAGACGGTAATCAGCCCCAGCATTTT.

The chain uses TRBV20-1 and TRBJ2-5, with D maybe TRBD1 (7 bases). Trimming took 3 bases from V and 2 from J, leaving 16 bases between them. The CDR3 loop spans 15 amino acids. CDR1 DFQATT and CDR2 SNEGSKA come from the germline V gene (reference sequence). CDR3 bases: TGCAGTGCTAGGGCACAGGGGACTCCTCAAGAGACCCAGTACTTC. Its translation: CSARAQGTPQETQYF.

This rearrangement joins TRBV27 to TRBJ2-5; 16 positions agree with TRBD2. Germline V gives CDR1 MNHEY, CDR2 SMNVEV (reference sequence). This CDR3 has 19 amino acids. The V gene end was trimmed by 7 bases and the J gene end by 4 bases; junction bases not matched to a gene: 15. The DNA for the CDR3 is TGTGCCAGCACGAAATCCGGGACTAGCGGGGGGGGTGGCGGAGAGACCCAGTACTTC. Encoded protein: CASTKSGTSGGGGGETQYF.

This clonotype has a handful of counts. The chain joins TRBV12-3 or TRBV12-4 to TRBJ1-2; D is undetermined. The V gene lost 6 bases and the J gene lost 6 bases, with 23 bases spanning the gap. CDR3 length equals 16 residues. The CDR3 protein is CASSPPTTWTPDGYTF. DNA of the CDR3: TGTGCCAGCAGCCCCCCCACAACATGGACCCCTGATGGCTACACCTTC.

The chain uses TRBV12-3 or TRBV12-4 and TRBJ2-1; 11 positions agree with TRBD2. The CDR3 contains 15 residues. Unmatched junction bases numbered 6, after V lost 7 bases and J lost 4 bases. In DNA form, the CDR3 reads TGTGCCAGCACCCATAGCGGGGGGGCATACAATGAGCAGTTCTTC. It is translated as CASTHSGGAYNEQFF.

J is TRBJ1-5 and V is TRBV20-1; perhaps TRBD1 as D (6 bases). From germline, CDR1 is DFQATT and CDR2 SNEGSKA (reference sequence). The CDR3 contains 13 residues. Trimming stripped 4 bases from V and 11 bases from J, with 18 bases between. CDR3 amino acids: CSAIKGVQETQHF. CDR3 DNA sequence: TGCAGTGCTATAAAGGGGGTCCAAGAGACCCAGCATTTT.

The chain carries TRBV12-3 or TRBV12-4 and TRBJ1-5; no definite D call. Trimming cost V 2 bases and J 5 bases, with 7 bases left between them. The length of the CDR3 is 13 residues. The CDR3 bases are TGTGCCAGCAGTTTATCAAGGGATCAGCCCCAGCATTTT. It codes for CASSLSRDQPQHF.

The chain has TRBV12-3 or TRBV12-4 and TRBJ2-1, with TRBD1 as a possible D gene (5 bases). This CDR3 has 14 residues. V lost 0 bases and J lost 9, with 12 bases in between. The CDR3, as DNA: TGTGCCAGCAGTTTAGCGCTAGGGGTGGTTGAGCAGTTCTTC. This encodes CASSLALGVVEQFF.

This chain links TRBV20-1 with TRBJ2-3, with a tentative D call TRBD1 (5 bases). CDR1 is DFQATT and CDR2 is SNEGSKA in the germline V gene (reference sequence). The CDR3 has 14 residues. V was pared by 5 bases and J by 0 bases, with 12 bases between. As DNA, the CDR3 is TGCAGTGCTCCCGACAGCCACAGCACAGATACGCAGTATTTT. Translation gives CSAPDSHSTDTQYF.

The chain carries TRBV29-1 and TRBJ2-7; 11 nucleotides align to TRBD1. The CDR3 is 13 residues long. V lost 2 bases to trimming and J lost 5 bases; unmatched junction nucleotides: 2. Germline-derived CDR1 and CDR2 are SQVTM and ANQGSEA. This CDR3 is CSVERGQGDEQYF. CDR3 DNA: TGCAGCGTTGAAAGGGGACAGGGGGACGAGCAGTACTTC.